The 17 T cell receptor beta chains below were found in one sample sequenced in a study of beta chain features in type 1 diabetes. cDNA synthesis used the whole RNA isolate, giving expressed TCRB sequences. TCRdb's table, derived via immunoSEQ multiplex PCR, lists solely in-frame clones and lacks some. The sample includes approximately 250,000 clones, less than 15% of them seen just once. The source material was naive CD4+ T cells from blood. Receptors were obtained from a woman aged 40 to 55 in good health.

The table lists this clone with many counts. The gene calls are TRBV7-2 and TRBJ2-3, with TRBD1 matching over 10 bases. From germline, CDR1 is SGHTA and CDR2 FQGNSA. Unmatched junction bases numbered 2, after V lost 4 bases and J lost 4 bases. CDR3 size: 14 residues. Written as DNA, the CDR3 is TGTGCCAGCAGCTGGGACAGGGGTGCAGATACGCAGTATTTT. It codes for CASSWDRGADTQYF.

The chain joins TRBV5-4 to TRBJ2-4, with TRBD1 identical over 10 bases. The CDR3 is made up of 14 amino acids. Germline loops: CDR1 SGHNT, CDR2 YYREEE (reference sequence). V dropped 4 bases and J dropped 9; count of bases not matched to a gene: 7. CDR3 nucleotides: TGTGCCAGCAGCACCACGGGACAGGGGTCCATTCAGTACTTC. Protein product: CASSTTGQGSIQYF.

The genes are TRBV18 and TRBJ1-5; unclear D gene. Trimming took 3 bases from V and 5 from J, leaving 11 bases between them. The CDR3 contains 14 residues. Germline CDR1 is KGHSH and CDR2 is LQKENI. The CDR3 DNA is TGTGCCAGCTCACCTGACCCCGGGTATCAGCCCCAGCATTTT. Translation gives CASSPDPGYQPQHF.

This chain joins TRBV2 and TRBJ1-5; TRBD1 agrees at 10 bases. This CDR3 has 16 amino acids. Germline V gives CDR1 SNHLY, CDR2 FYNNEI. Losses at the gene ends were 7 bases for V and 5 bases for J; bases not matched to a gene: 11. The CDR3 DNA reads as TGTGCCAGCAATTCACCGGGACAGGGGACCGATCAGCCCCAGCATTTT. It is translated as CASNSPGQGTDQPQHF.

The genes are TRBV7-9 and TRBJ1-3; D uncertain. V gave up 6 bases and J gave up 2 bases, with 14 bases separating them. This CDR3 is 15 amino acids long. Germline lookup yields CDR1 SEHNR and CDR2 FQNEAQ (reference sequence). CDR3 region: CASSNPQRTGNTIYF. The CDR3 nucleotides read TGTGCCAGCAGTAACCCGCAGCGAACTGGAAACACCATATATTTT. Using reference TRBV7-9 and TRBJ1-3 for the parts outside the CDR3, the full variable domain is DTGVSQNPRHKITKRGQNVTFRCDPISEHNRLYWYRQTLGQGPEFLTYFQNEAQLEKSRLLSDRFSAERPKGSFSTLEIQRTEQGDSAMYLCASSNPQRTGNTIYFGEGSWLTVV.

The CDR3 loop reads CASSSTGREQYF. As DNA, the CDR3 is TGTGCCAGCAGCTCGACTGGGAGGGAGCAGTACTTC. The chain combines TRBV11-2 with TRBJ2-7; TRBD2 is a possible D gene (6 bases). Germline assignment: CDR1 SGHAT and CDR2 FQNNGV. This CDR3 is 12 amino acids long. V dropped 4 bases and J dropped 7 bases, with 11 bases sitting between them.

In its sample, this clone was seen a few times. V is TRBV7-2 and J is TRBJ2-7; 7 bases map to TRBD1. The germline gives CDR1 SGHTA, CDR2 FQGNSA. Losses at the gene ends were 4 bases for V and 1 base for J; bases not matched to a gene: 7. The CDR3 extends over 15 amino acids. CDR3 residues: CASSSAGTESYEQYF. The CDR3 region has the DNA TGTGCCAGCAGCTCTGCCGGGACAGAGTCCTACGAGCAGTACTTC.

V usage is TRBV30 and J usage is TRBJ2-7; D perhaps matches TRBD1 (6 bases). CDR1 is GTSNPN, CDR2 SVGIG, per germline (reference sequence). Trimming took 3 bases from V and 4 from J, leaving 19 bases between them. CDR3 size: 15 residues. CDR3 region: CAWSVGDRNSYEQYF. CDR3 in DNA: TGTGCCTGGAGCGTCGGAGACAGGAACTCTTACGAGCAGTACTTC.

This clone has just a few counts. The V and J genes are TRBV5-1 and TRBJ1-2; D ambiguous. The CDR3 is made up of 16 amino acids. CDR1 and CDR2 (germline): SGHRS, YFSETQ. The V end lost 0 bases, the J end lost 3 bases, and 15 bases lay between the germline ends. CDR3 sequence reads: CASSLAVGRQDYGYTF. The CDR3 nucleotides are TGCGCCAGCAGCTTGGCCGTAGGCCGGCAGGACTATGGCTACACCTTC.

The J gene is TRBJ1-2, the V gene TRBV7-8; a weak D match, TRBD1 (5 bases). Germline V gene lookup returns CDR1 SGHVS and CDR2 FQNEAQ. Trimming took 4 bases from V and 8 from J, leaving 8 bases between them. This CDR3 region has 11 residues. CDR3 amino acids: CASSWGEGYTF. CDR3 DNA: TGTGCCAGCAGCTGGGGGGAGGGCTACACCTTC.

This clone has just a few counts. The chain couples TRBV5-1 to TRBJ2-5; 9 positions agree with TRBD1. The tail of the sequence fits TRBJ2-7 better, so the J call may be wrong. The V gene's germline CDR1 is SGHRS and CDR2 YFSETQ. This CDR3 contains 15 residues. As DNA, the CDR3 is TGCGCCAGCAGCTTGGGAGGGACAGGGATCTACGAGCAGTACTTC. This sequence encodes CASSLGGTGIYEQYF.

The chain employs TRBV15 and TRBJ1-5; D not resolved. Germline values: CDR1 LNHNV, CDR2 YYDKDF (reference sequence). The CDR3 consists of 13 residues. Trimming removed 0 bases from V and 5 bases from J, with 5 bases in between. Written as DNA, the CDR3 is TGTGCCACCAGCAGAGATTATGATCAGCCCCAGCATTTT. This translates into CATSRDYDQPQHF.

This sequence joins TRBV7-8 and TRBJ2-1; the match to TRBD2 covers 9 bases. J was trimmed by 8 bases and V by 0 bases; bases with no gene match: 5. CDR1 SGHVS and CDR2 FQNEAQ come from the germline V gene. This CDR3 contains 15 residues. The CDR3 protein is CASSLASGGLDEQFF. DNA of the CDR3: TGTGCCAGCAGCTTAGCTAGCGGGGGATTAGATGAGCAGTTCTTC.

The CDR3 DNA is TGTGCCAGCAGCTTTAGCGACAAAACCCGACAGGGGGTACTCTACACCTTC. It is translated as CASSFSDKTRQGVLYTF. The chain carries TRBV7-9 and TRBJ1-2; 9 bases align to TRBD1. CDR3 length equals 17 residues. With V trimmed by 3 bases and J by 10 bases, 18 bases remained unmatched. The germline V gene has CDR1 SEHNR and CDR2 FQNEAQ (reference sequence).

V gene TRBV5-4 combines with J gene TRBJ2-1, with TRBD1 as a possible D gene (5 bases). The CDR3 spans 14 residues. The germline CDR1 and CDR2 sequences are SGHNT and YYREEE (reference sequence). The germline V and J ends were trimmed by 4 bases and 10 bases, with 18 bases remaining between them. The CDR3 here is CASSKPTGLGEQFF. CDR3 nucleotide sequence: TGTGCCAGCAGCAAACCAACAGGTCTAGGCGAGCAGTTCTTC.

The CDR3 bases are TGTGCCAGCAGCTTGGAGGGACAGGGGTATTCACCCCTCCACTTT. Translating it yields CASSLEGQGYSPLHF. V is TRBV7-9 and J is TRBJ1-6; 10 nucleotides agree with TRBD1. The V and J ends lost 3 bases and 8 bases, in that order; junction bases with no gene match: 4. Germline CDR1 and CDR2: SEHNR and FQNEAQ (reference sequence). The CDR3 consists of 15 residues.

The chain couples TRBV6-1 to TRBJ1-2; D perhaps matches TRBD1 (5 bases). CDR1 MNHNS and CDR2 SASEGT come from the germline V gene. V gave up 8 bases and J gave up 10 bases, with 17 bases separating them. The CDR3 runs 12 residues. The CDR3 nucleotides read TGTGCCAGCCGCACCGCGCAGGGCCACTACACCTTC. It codes for CASRTAQGHYTF.